This T cell receptor (beta chain) was sequenced for a study of lymphopenia after photon versus proton radiotherapy. Germline V gives CDR1 MGHRA, CDR2 YSYEKL. CDR3 size: 17 residues. Trimming shortened V by 1 base and J by 1 base, and 16 bases separated the two germline ends. With respect to this clone: The antigen is undetermined.

General study results and limits: Only patients who died were analyzed for survival; proton advantage is unproven. Proton therapy kept repertoires fairly stable, unlike photons, which gained effector/memory cells. After lymphocyte nadir, photon-treated repertoires showed oligoclonal expansion, especially CD8+ Temra.

TCRdb's table, derived via immunoSEQ multiplex PCR, lists solely in-frame clones and lacks some. The data show around 24,000 clones, 80% to 85% seen once. This receptor was identified in a woman between 50 and 59 years old with pancreatic cancer. Material: peripheral blood, obtained from a patient treated with photon-based radiotherapy. V usage is TRBV4-1 and J usage is TRBJ1-2, with D tentatively TRBD1 (5 bases). The CDR3 reads CASSQAIWDAFNYGYTF. Here the CDR3 DNA reads TGCGCCAGCAGCCAAGCTATTTGGGACGCATTTAACTATGGCTACACCTTC.